This TCR beta chain was identified in a study of cytomegalovirus exposure and HLA in healthy donors listed by TCRdb under 2017. For context, the study as a whole: An earlier analysis of roughly 630 of the donors reported about 250 Gb of sequence data and some 120 million unique TCR beta sequences from 190 million or so T cells. Donor age, sex, ethnicity and CMV serostatus were compiled alongside the repertoire data. The study was designed to test whether signatures of past pathogen exposure could be identified by cataloging public T cell receptors. In the later analysis, no new phenotypic data were used to find candidate immune exposures; instead, reliance was placed on TCR beta sequences and their occurrence across donors. Typing coverage differed by locus: A, B, C, DRB1 and DQB1 were typed in roughly 629-640 donors, DQA1 in about 560, DPA1 in around 580, and DPB1 in just under 490. On average, approximately 250,000 unique TCR beta nucleotide sequences were sequenced per donor among about 400 genotyped donors of the cohort, with roughly 18% of those sequences being non-productive. HLA typing included class I and class II loci at four-digit resolution. The study profiled the T cell repertoires of under 850 subjects by immunosequencing and related them to cytomegalovirus serostatus. A later analysis re-analyzed previously published TCR beta repertoires from 666 donors and added high-resolution HLA genotyping to study TCR occurrence patterns. An early release that covered fewer than 800 HLA-typed donors contained about 290 gigabases of sequencing data and tens of millions of unique TCR sequences. Every discovery cohort repertoire had been produced on one sequencing platform. Because of strong linkage in the cohort, roughly five DR-DQ haplotypes were treated as single units for association and clustering. High-throughput TCR immunosequencing, statistical association of individual TCRs with disease status, and machine learning were combined to predict cytomegalovirus infection status. An earlier analysis of several hundred of the donors applied high-throughput TCR beta sequencing to assess whether each TCR beta V gene segment acted as functional or pseudogenic. Among the roughly 400 genotyped donors, around 81% belonged to the genetic ancestry cluster associated with self-reported Caucasian donors. Besides the first cohort of more than 650 subjects, a separate validation cohort made up of 120 different subjects was used. A later genetic analysis took genome-wide SNP genotypes for about 55% of the 666 donors and used that subset as a discovery cohort.

General study outcomes and caveats: In the study, approximately 160 TCR beta chains were listed as associated with cytomegalovirus. HLA typing was unavailable for some donors at each locus, so association tests used only the typed subset. According to the authors, the approach could potentially be generalized to other disease states and immunological phenotypes. The earlier analysis of nearly 600 of the donors excluded approximately 17 rarely observed V segments, including chromosome 9 orphons, because counts were too low. A further reported finding was that TCR beta sequences accurately predicted the HLA-A and HLA-B alleles for most subjects in the first cohort. A later analysis associated 16,951 TCR beta sequences with specific HLA alleles at a false discovery rate of 0.05. A later genetic analysis associated a missense DCLRE1C variant with V-gene and J-gene trimming of TCR beta chains, and an independent cohort replicated the association. According to a later analysis, TCR association rates differed among HLA loci, with DRB1 alleles showing the most associated TCRs and HLA-C alleles showing the fewest. A cluster of highly shared sequence variants was judged likely to represent a technical artifact of the sequencing pipeline. In an earlier analysis of 450 to 750 of the donors, most TCR beta V segments appeared in productive rearrangements about 90% or about 30% of the time, broadly matching IMGT annotations. Immune exposure information for the cohort was limited to CMV serostatus. A later analysis found that most CMV-associated TCR beta chains appeared HLA-restricted, with HLA associations seemingly driven largely by CMV exposure. Roughly uniform sequencing depth across donors was assumed in presence/absence analyses, although this assumption may not hold. Across donors, most TCR sequences were observed very rarely, whereas some public TCRs were present in many individuals. Cytomegalovirus status was reported to be diagnosed by the classifier with high specificity and sensitivity in both the original and validation cohorts. Linkage disequilibrium might explain the correlated functional status among segregating V segments, but an unknown experimental factor could not be ruled out. Assigning TCR associations to individual alleles was difficult when HLA alleles, especially DR and DQ, strongly co-occurred. Some IMGT-functional V segments, including TRBV6-2 and TRBV6-3, could not be told apart with the 87-base-pair reads, so those segments were excluded. According to a later analysis, parvovirus B19, influenza, CMV and Epstein-Barr virus appeared linked to several top co-occurrence clusters. In a later genetic analysis, fewer N-insertions in productive TCRs were reported among donors in an Asian-associated ancestry cluster than the roughly 700-donor mean. Only TCR beta chains were sequenced in this cohort, and the absence of alpha or paired-chain data limited detectable features. Compared with equally common non-associated chains, HLA-associated TCR beta chains in a later analysis were more clonally expanded and had lower generation probabilities. In vitro tests confirmed that a few of the cytomegalovirus-associated TCR beta chains recognize cytomegalovirus antigens.

Only one count was recorded for this clone. Its antigen remains unidentified. Base qualities are not recorded, but no much larger clone differs from it by a single base. V sheds 4 bases and J sheds 5 bases, leaving 8 bases between their ends. CDR3 length: 13 amino acids, cysteine to phenylalanine. The kept DNA is CDR3 alone, 39 bases in frame from the first base. According to the germline V gene, CDR1 reads SGHTA and CDR2 reads FQGTGA. The cohort was made up of around 720 healthy bone marrow donors. At the time of sampling, every cohort member was nominally healthy, though immune exposures that went unrecorded were likely present. The donor tested CMV seropositive, placing the donor among the roughly 270 seropositive members of the cohort. Every donor gave a peripheral blood sample, and the peripheral blood mononuclear cells from that sample were used for TCR beta sequencing. The Qiagen DNeasy Blood Extraction Kit was used to extract genomic DNA from the blood cell samples.

Receptors were amplified or captured by the immunoSEQ multiplex PCR assay. A mixture of 60 forward primers for TCR Vbeta segments and 13 reverse primers for TCR Jbeta segments was used in the multiplex PCR. The CDR3 region of rearranged TCR beta genes was amplified from genomic DNA by a multiplex PCR assay. Amplified TCR beta libraries were sequenced as 87-base-pair reads on the Illumina HiSeq System. The source study handled its data this way. A later analysis counted approximately 76 million unique TCR beta chains across the 550 to 700 repertoires, and roughly 9.9 million of these chains were shared by at least two donors. A nearest-neighbor algorithm error-corrected the raw reads and collapsed the reads into unique sequences, merging closely related sequences to remove PCR and sequencing errors. Alignment of CDR3 sequences to IMGT reference sequences was used to assign V, D and J gene segments. For a sequence to be retained, a match of at least six nucleotides to both a V gene segment and a J gene segment was required. Rearrangements were classified as productive when the CDR3 lacked stop codons and remained in frame with V and J, and all other rearrangements were classified as non-productive. Following IMGT convention, CDR3 was defined as the stretch from the second conserved V-encoded cysteine to the conserved J-encoded phenylalanine. The earlier analysis of approximately 590 of the donors excluded any sequence lacking an unambiguous match to a single V gene segment. An earlier analysis of several hundred of the donors classified V segments as functional when productive rearrangements were above 56.7% and as segregating when the standard deviation between donors was above 5%. A statistical classification framework was built to diagnose cytomegalovirus status from the catalog of TCR beta chain sequences. A later analysis assigned V and J genes by comparing TCR nucleotide sequences with IMGT/GENE-DB human TR gene sequences. The TCRdist pipeline was used in a later analysis to assign CDR3 sequences and most-parsimonious VDJ recombination scenarios. In a later analysis, each TCR beta chain was defined by its CDR3 amino acid sequence together with its V-gene family, and reads without a unique V-gene family were excluded. A later analysis removed 450 to 600 highly shared, low-generation-probability nucleotide sequences to deal with suspected cross-contamination and a sequencing artifact. In a later analysis, a clonal expansion index was calculated for each public chain from normalized within-repertoire ranks of inferred template counts. Generation probabilities in a later analysis came from a VDJ recombination model fitted to out-of-frame rearrangements, and those results were checked against IGoR. In a later analysis, hypergeometric tests were used to score TCR-TCR, TCR-HLA and TCR-CMV co-occurrence, with a repertoire-size bias correction applied to TCR pairs. A later analysis estimated false discovery rates by permuting HLA or CMV assignments 20 times. In a later analysis, co-occurring TCRs were grouped with DBSCAN, and TCRdist sequence similarity was added when clustering was performed within HLA-allele-positive subsets. Co-occurrence clustering excluded repertoires with fewer than 30,000 or more than 120,000 public chains, plus five with anomalous nucleotide sharing. This is the immuneACCESS table as TCRdb keeps it, with only in-frame sequences that have V and J called. A part of the clones is gone; compared with another copy, unresolved V genes explain less than half, and the rest is unexplained. V and J calls and clone size come straight from that table; D and trimming were deduced from the DNA. For this sample the table gives some 140,000 clones, of which approximately 80% were detected only once. Jointly, the top ten make up around 13% of the sample.

The rearrangement joined TRBV7-3 to TRBJ2-2; TRBD2 might be the D gene, on 6 matching bases. This TCR derives from a man in his thirties or forties in good health and CMV-seropositive. The sample was PBMCs. The DNA sequence is given as TGTGCCAGCAGCTCCGGGGGTACCGGGGAGCTGTTTTTT. This is translated as CASSSGGTGELFF.